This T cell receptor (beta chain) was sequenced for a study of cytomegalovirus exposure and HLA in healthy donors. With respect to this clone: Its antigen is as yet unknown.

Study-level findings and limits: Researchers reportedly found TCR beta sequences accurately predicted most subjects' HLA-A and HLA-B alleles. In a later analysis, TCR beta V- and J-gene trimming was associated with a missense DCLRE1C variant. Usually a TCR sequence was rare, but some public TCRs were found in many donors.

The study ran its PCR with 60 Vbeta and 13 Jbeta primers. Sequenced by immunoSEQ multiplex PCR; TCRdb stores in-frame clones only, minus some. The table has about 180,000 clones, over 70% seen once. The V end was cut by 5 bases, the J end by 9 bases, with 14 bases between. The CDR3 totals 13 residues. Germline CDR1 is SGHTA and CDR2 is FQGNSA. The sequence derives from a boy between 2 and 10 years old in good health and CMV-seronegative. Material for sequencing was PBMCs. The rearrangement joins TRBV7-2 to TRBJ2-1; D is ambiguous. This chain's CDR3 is CASSPRVYSEQFF. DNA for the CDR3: TGTGCCAGCAGCCCCCGGGTTTATAGTGAGCAGTTCTTC.